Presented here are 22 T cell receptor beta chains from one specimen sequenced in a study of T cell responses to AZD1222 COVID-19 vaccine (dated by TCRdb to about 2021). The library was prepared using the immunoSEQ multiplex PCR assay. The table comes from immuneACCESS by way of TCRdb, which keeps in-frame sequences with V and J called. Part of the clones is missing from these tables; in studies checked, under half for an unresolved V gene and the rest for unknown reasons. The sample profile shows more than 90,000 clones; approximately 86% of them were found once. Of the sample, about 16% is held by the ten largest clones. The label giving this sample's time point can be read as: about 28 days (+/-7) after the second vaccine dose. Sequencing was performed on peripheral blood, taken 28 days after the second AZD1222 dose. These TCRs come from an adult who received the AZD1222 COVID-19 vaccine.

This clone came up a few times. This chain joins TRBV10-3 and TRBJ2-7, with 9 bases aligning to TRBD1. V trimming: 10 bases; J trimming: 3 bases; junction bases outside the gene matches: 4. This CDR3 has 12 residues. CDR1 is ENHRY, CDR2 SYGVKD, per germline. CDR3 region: CATDRGSYEQYF. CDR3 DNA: TGTGCCACGGACAGGGGTAGCTACGAGCAGTACTTC.

The CDR3: CASSTNSGGGTDTQYF. CDR3 sequence (DNA): TGTGCCAGCTCCACTAATAGCGGGGGCGGCACAGATACGCAGTATTTT. The genes are TRBV2 and TRBJ2-3; 9 bases line up with TRBD2. V dropped 8 bases and J dropped 1; count of bases not matched to a gene: 10. CDR3 length equals 16 residues. The germline CDR1 and CDR2 sequences are SNHLY and FYNNEI.

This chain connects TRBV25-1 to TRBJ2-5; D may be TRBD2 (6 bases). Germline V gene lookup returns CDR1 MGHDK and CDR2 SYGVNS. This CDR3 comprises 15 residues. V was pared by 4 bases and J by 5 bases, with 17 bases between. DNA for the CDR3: TGTGCCAGCAGTGCGTACGACCGACTAGACGAGACCCAGTACTTC. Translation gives CASSAYDRLDETQYF.

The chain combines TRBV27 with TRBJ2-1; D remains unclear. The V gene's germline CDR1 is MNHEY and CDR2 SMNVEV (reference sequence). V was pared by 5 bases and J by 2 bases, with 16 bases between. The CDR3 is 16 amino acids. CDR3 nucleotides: TGTGCCAGCAGTCACACCTTGACCGACGCCTACAATGAGCAGTTCTTC. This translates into CASSHTLTDAYNEQFF.

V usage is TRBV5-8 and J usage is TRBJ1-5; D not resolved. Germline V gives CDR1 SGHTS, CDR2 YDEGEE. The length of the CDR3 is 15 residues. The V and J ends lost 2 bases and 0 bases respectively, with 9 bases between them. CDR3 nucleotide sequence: TGTGCCAGCAGCTTCGACGGATATAGCAATCAGCCCCAGCATTTT. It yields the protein CASSFDGYSNQPQHF.

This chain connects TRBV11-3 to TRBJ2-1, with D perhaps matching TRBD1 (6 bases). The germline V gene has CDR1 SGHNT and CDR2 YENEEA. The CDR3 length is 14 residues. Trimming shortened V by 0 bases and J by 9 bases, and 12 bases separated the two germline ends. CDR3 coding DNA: TGTGCCAGCAGCTTAGATCCGGCCAGGGGTGAGCAGTTCTTC. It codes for CASSLDPARGEQFF.

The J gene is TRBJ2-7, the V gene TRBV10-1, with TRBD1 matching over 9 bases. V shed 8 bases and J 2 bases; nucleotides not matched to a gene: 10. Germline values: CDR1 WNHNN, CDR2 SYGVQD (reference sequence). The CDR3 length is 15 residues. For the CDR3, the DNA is TGCGCCAGCGACACACCGGGACAGGGTCCCTACGAGCAGTACTTC. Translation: CASDTPGQGPYEQYF.

CDR3 residues: CASSVAPSGLQETQYF. The CDR3 DNA is TGTGCCAGCAGCGTAGCTCCTAGCGGACTCCAAGAGACCCAGTACTTC. The V gene is TRBV9, the J gene TRBJ2-5; 7 bases align to TRBD2. Trimming removed 0 bases from V and 1 base from J; junction bases left unmatched: 6. CDR3 length: 16 amino acids. Germline loops: CDR1 SGDLS, CDR2 YYNGEE. Variable domain in full (rest from reference TRBV9 and TRBJ2-5): DSGVTQTPKHLITATGQRVTLRCSPRSGDLSVYWYQQSLDQGLQFLIQYYNGEERAKGNILERFSAQQFPDLHSELNLSSLELGDSALYFCASSVAPSGLQETQYFGPGTRLLVL.

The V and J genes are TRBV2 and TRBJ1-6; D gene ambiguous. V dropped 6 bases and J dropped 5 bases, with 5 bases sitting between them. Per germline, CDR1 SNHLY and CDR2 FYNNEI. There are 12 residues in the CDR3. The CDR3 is CASRDDNSPLHF. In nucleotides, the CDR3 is TGTGCCAGCAGGGACGATAATTCACCCCTCCACTTT.

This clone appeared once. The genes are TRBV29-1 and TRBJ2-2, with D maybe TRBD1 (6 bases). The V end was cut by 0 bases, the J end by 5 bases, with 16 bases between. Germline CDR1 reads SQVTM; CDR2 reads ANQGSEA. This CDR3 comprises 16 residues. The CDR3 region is CSVEEVVQGWTGELFF. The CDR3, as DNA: TGCAGCGTTGAAGAGGTAGTGCAGGGGTGGACCGGGGAGCTGTTTTTT.

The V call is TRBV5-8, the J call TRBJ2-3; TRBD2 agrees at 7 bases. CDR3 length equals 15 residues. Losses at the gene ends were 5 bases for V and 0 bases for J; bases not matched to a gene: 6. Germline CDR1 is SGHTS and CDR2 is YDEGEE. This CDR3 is CASSREVGSTDTQYF. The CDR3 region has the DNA TGTGCCAGCAGTCGGGAGGTTGGAAGCACAGATACGCAGTATTTT.

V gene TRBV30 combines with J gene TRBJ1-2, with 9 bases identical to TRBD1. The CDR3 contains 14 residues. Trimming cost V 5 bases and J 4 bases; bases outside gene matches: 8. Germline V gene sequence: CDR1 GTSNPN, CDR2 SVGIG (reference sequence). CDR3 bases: TGTGCCTGGCAGGGACAGGGAGTAATCTATGGCTACACCTTC. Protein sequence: CAWQGQGVIYGYTF.

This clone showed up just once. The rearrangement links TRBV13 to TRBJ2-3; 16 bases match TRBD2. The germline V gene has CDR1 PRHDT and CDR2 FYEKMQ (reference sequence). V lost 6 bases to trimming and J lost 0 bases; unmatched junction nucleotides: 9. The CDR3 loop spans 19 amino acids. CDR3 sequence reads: CASRSLGLAGGPSTDTQYF. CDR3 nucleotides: TGTGCCAGCAGGTCCCTGGGACTAGCGGGAGGGCCAAGCACAGATACGCAGTATTTT.

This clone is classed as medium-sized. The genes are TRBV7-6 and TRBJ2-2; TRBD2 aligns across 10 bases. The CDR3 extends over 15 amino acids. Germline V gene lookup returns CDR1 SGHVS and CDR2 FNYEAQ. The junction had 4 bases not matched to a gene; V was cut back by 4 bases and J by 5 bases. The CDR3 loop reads CASSSGTSETGELFF. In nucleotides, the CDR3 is TGTGCCAGCAGCTCCGGGACTAGCGAGACCGGGGAGCTGTTTTTT.

The CDR3 sequence: CASSQQGQGFNQPQHF. CDR3 DNA: TGCGCCAGCAGCCAGCAGGGACAGGGGTTCAATCAGCCCCAGCATTTT. V gene TRBV4-1 combines with J gene TRBJ1-5; 10 bases are a match to TRBD1. Germline V gene sequence: CDR1 MGHRA, CDR2 YSYEKL. V shed 3 bases and J 3 bases; nucleotides not matched to a gene: 5. This CDR3 region has 16 residues.

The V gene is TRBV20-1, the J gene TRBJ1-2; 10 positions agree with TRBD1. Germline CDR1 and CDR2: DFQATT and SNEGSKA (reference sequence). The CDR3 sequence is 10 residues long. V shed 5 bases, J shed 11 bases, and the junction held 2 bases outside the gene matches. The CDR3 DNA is TGCAGTGCTTGGGACAGGGGATACACCTTC. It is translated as CSAWDRGYTF.

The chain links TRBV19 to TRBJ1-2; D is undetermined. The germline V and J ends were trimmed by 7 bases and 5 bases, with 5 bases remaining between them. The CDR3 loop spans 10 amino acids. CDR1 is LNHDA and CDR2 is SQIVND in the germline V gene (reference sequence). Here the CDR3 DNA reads TGTGCCAGTATTGGATATGGCTACACCTTC. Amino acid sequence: CASIGYGYTF.

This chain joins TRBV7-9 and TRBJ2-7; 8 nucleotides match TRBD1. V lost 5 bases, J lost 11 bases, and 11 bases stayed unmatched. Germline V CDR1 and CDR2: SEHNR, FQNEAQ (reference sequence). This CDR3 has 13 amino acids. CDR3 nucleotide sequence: TGTGCCAGCAGCCAACGATCAGGGGGCTTGGAGTACTTC. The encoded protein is CASSQRSGGLEYF.

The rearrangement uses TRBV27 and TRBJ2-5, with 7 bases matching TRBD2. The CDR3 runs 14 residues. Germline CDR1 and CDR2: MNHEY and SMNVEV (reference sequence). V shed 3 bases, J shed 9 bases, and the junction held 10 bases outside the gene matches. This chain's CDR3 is CASSFTGGEMAQYF. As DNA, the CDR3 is TGTGCCAGCAGTTTTACGGGGGGAGAGATGGCCCAGTACTTC.

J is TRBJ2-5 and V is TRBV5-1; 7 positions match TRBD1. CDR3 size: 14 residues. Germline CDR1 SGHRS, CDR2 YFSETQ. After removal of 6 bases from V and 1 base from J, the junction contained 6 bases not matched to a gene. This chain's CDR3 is CASTLTGVQETQYF. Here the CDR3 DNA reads TGCGCCAGCACTCTCACAGGGGTCCAAGAGACCCAGTACTTC.

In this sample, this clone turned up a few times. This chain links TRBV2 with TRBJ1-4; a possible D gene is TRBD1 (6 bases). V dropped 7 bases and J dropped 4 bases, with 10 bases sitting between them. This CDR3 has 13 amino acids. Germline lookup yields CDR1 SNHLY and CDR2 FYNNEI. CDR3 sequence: CASTTDSNEKLFF. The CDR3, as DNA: TGTGCCAGCACCACGGACAGTAATGAAAAACTGTTTTTT.

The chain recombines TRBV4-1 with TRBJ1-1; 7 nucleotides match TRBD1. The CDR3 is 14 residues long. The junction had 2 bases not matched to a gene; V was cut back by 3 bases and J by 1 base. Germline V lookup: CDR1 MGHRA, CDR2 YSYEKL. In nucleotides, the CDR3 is TGCGCCAGCAGCCATAACAGGGGGAACACTGAAGCTTTCTTT. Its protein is CASSHNRGNTEAFF.